Sequencing of this TCR beta chain was carried out in a study of OX40 agonist ivuxolimab in advanced cancers. TCRdb's copy holds only in-frame clones and misses some; the assay was immunoSEQ multiplex PCR. The sample contains about 120,000 clones, approximately 92% of which appear only once. Germline loops: CDR1 SGHTA, CDR2 FQGNSA. There are 14 residues in the CDR3. The germline V and J ends were trimmed by 5 bases and 5 bases, with 14 bases remaining between them. The TCR was taken from an adult with an advanced solid tumor such as melanoma, head and neck, liver or kidney cancer. V gene TRBV7-2 combines with J gene TRBJ2-3, with D perhaps matching TRBD1 (6 bases). Specimen: CD4+ or CD8+ T cells sorted from blood, collected in a trial of the OX40 agonist ivuxolimab. CDR3 region: CASSTLRGLDTQYF. In DNA, the CDR3 is TGTGCCAGCAGCACACTAAGGGGGTTAGATACGCAGTATTTT.